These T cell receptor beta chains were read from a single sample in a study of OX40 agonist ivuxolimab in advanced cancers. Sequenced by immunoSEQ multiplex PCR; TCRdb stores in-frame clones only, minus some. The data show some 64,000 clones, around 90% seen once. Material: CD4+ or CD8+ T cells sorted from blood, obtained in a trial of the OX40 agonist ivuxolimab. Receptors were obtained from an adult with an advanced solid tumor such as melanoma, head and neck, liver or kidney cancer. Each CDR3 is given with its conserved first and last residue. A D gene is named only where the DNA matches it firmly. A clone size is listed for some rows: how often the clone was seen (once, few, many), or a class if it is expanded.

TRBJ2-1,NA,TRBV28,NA,TGTGCCAGCAGTCCACGGAGAGTCTACAACGATGAGCAGTTCTTC,CASSPRRVYNDEQFF
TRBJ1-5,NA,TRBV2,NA,TGTGCCAGCAGTGAGGGTGATAGCAATCAGCCCCAGCATTTT,CASSEGDSNQPQHF
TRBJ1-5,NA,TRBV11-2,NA,TGTGCCAGCAGCTTAGTAGGGGGTAATCAGCCCCAGCATTTT,CASSLVGGNQPQHF
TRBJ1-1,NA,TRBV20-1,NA,TGCAGTGCTAGAGATGGAGCTGAAGCTTTCTTT,CSARDGAEAFF
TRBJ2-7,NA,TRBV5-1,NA,TGCGCCAGCAGCTTGGATGGGGGGCTCTACGAGCAGTACTTC,CASSLDGGLYEQYF
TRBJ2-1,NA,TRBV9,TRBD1,TGTGCCAGCAGCGGACAGGGGGGTCATGAGCAGTTCTTC,CASSGQGGHEQFF
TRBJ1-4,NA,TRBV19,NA,TGTGCCAGTAGTACTGGGATTTCCCTTGGAGAAAAACTGTTTTTT,CASSTGISLGEKLFF
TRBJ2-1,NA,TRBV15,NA,TGTGCCACCAGCAGAGGTCAGGATAAGAGGGCCACTGAGCAGTTCTTC,CATSRGQDKRATEQFF
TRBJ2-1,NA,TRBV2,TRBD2,TGTGCCAGCACCCCAACTGGGAAGCGGGGCATCACAGGCAATGAGCAGTTCTTC,CASTPTGKRGITGNEQFF
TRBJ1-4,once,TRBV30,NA,TGTGCCTGGAGTGTACTAGGTGAAAAACTGTTTTTT,CAWSVLGEKLFF
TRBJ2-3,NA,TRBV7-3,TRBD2,TGTGCCAGCAGCGCACTACAAGCGGGAGGGAGCACAGATACGCAGTATTTT,CASSALQAGGSTDTQYF
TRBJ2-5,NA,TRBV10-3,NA,TGTGCCATCAGTGGAGGGACGAACCTCCAAGAGACCCAGTACTTC,CAISGGTNLQETQYF
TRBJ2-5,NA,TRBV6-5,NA,TGTGCCAGCAGTTACACTCGGGAGACCCAGTACTTC,CASSYTRETQYF
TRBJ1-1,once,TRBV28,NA,TGTGCCAGCAGGACCAGGGGTTTTGCTTTCTTT,CASRTRGFAFF
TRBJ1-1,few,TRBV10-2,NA,TGCGCCAGCAATCCGGGCTCGAACACTGAAGCTTTCTTT,CASNPGSNTEAFF
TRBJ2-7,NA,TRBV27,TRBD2,TGTGCCAGTAGGACTAGCGGGGGCTACGAGCAGTACTTC,CASRTSGGYEQYF
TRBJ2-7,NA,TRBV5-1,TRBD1,TGCGCCAGCAGCTCCGACAGGGCCTACGAGCAGTACTTC,CASSSDRAYEQYF
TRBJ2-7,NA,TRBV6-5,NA,TGTGCCAGCACCTACGTCCGGGTTCAAGAGCAGTACTTC,CASTYVRVQEQYF
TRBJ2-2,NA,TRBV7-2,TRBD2,TGTGCCAGCAGCTTCCTTAGAGGACTAGGGCTGGGGGAGCTGTTTTTT,CASSFLRGLGLGELFF
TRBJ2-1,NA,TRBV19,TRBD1,TGTGCCAGTAGTATAGTCGCAGGGGGTACGGAATCGCAGTTCTTC,CASSIVAGGTESQFF
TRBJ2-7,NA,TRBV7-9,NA,TGTGCCAGCAGCTTAGATTTCTCCTACGAGCAGTACTTC,CASSLDFSYEQYF
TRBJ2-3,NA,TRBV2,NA,TGTGCCAGCAGGGGTTTCGGACAGGGAAACTTCAGCGGGAGGATAGATACGCAGTATTTT,CASRGFGQGNFSGRIDTQYF
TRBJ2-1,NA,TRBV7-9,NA,TGTGCCAGCACTTCAGGGATGGACTATGAGCAGTTCTTC,CASTSGMDYEQFF
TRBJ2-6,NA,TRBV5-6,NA,TGTGCCAGCAGCTTTGGTGGGGCCAACGTCCTGACTTTC,CASSFGGANVLTF
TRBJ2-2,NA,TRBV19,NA,TGTGCCACTAACAGGGAGAACACCGGGGAGCTGTTTTTT,CATNRENTGELFF
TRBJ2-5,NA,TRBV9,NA,TGTGCCAGCAGCGGACCGGCCGAGGGCTTGGCAGAGACCCAGTACTTC,CASSGPAEGLAETQYF
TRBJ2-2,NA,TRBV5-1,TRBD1,TGCGCCAGCACCCCGACAGGGGTCGGGGGGCTGTTTTTT,CASTPTGVGGLFF
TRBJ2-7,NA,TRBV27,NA,TGTGCCAGCAGTTTAAGCGGAAACTCCTACGAGCAGTACTTC,CASSLSGNSYEQYF
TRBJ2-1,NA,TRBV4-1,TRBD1,TGCGCCAGCCGTCTAGGACAGGGCGAGTACAATGAGCAGTTCTTC,CASRLGQGEYNEQFF
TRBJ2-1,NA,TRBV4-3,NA,TGCGCCAGCAGCCAGGGGGATGAGCAGTTCTTC,CASSQGDEQFF
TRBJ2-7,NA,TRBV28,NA,TGTGCCAGCAGCCACCCTAAAAACCGCTACGAGCAGTACTTC,CASSHPKNRYEQYF
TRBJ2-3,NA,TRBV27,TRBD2,TGTGCCAGCAGTGCCTTTGGAGCGGGAGGGGCAGATACGCAGTATTTT,CASSAFGAGGADTQYF
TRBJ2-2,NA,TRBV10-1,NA,TGCGCCAGCAGTGGGGGGGTCGCCGGGGAGCTGTTTTTT,CASSGGVAGELFF
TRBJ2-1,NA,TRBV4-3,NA,TGCGCCAGCAGCCAAGGTCGCGCCAGTAACAATGAGCAGTTCTTC,CASSQGRASNNEQFF
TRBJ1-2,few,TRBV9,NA,TGTGCCAGCAGCGTAGGGACCAGGGATCGCTCTGGCTACACCTTC,CASSVGTRDRSGYTF
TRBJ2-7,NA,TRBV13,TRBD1,TGTGCCAGCAGCACAACCGGGACAGGGACATACGAGCAGTACTTC,CASSTTGTGTYEQYF
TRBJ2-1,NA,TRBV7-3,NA,TGTGCCAGCAGCTTAAGCGGGACTCCCCACAATGAGCAGTTCTTC,CASSLSGTPHNEQFF
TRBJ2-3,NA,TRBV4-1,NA,TGCGCCAGCAGCCTTATCACAGATACGCAGTATTTT,CASSLITDTQYF
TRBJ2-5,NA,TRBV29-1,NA,TGCAGCGTTGAAGAGCTCGATATCCAAGAGACCCAGTACTTC,CSVEELDIQETQYF
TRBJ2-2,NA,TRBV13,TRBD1,TGTGCCAGCAGCTTAGTGGGGACAGAATACACCGGGGAGCTGTTTTTT,CASSLVGTEYTGELFF
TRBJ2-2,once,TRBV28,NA,TGTGCCAGCAGTTTATCCGCCACCGGGGAGCTGTTTTTT,CASSLSATGELFF
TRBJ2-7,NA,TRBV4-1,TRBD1,TGCGCCAGCAGTTTTACGGGACAGACCTCCTACGAGCAGTACTTC,CASSFTGQTSYEQYF
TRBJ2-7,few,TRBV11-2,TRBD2,TGTGCCAGCAGCCCCGCCCGTAGCGGGCCGCTCTACGAGCAGTACTTC,CASSPARSGPLYEQYF
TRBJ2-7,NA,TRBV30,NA,TGTGCCTGGGGTGGGACATTTTCCTACGAGCAGTACTTC,CAWGGTFSYEQYF